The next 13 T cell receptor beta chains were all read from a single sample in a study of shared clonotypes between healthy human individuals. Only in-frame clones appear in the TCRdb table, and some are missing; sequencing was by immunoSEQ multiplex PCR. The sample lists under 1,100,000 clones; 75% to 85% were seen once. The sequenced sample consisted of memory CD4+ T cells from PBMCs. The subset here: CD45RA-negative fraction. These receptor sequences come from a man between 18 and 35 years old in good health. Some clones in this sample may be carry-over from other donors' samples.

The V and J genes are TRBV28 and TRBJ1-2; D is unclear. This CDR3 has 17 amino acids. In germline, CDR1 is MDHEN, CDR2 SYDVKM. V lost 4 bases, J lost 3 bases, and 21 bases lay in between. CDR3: CASSSGQVKGVYYGYTF. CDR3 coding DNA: TGTGCCAGCAGTTCGGGCCAGGTAAAGGGAGTATACTATGGCTACACCTTC.

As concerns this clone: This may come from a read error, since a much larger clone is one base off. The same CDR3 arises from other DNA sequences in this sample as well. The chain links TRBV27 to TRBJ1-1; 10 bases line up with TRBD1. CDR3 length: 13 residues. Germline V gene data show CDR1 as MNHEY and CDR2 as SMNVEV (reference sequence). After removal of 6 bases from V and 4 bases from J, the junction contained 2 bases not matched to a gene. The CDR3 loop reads CASSRTGGTEAFF. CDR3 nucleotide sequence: TGTGCCAGCAGCAGGACAGGGGGCACTGAAGCTTTCTTT.

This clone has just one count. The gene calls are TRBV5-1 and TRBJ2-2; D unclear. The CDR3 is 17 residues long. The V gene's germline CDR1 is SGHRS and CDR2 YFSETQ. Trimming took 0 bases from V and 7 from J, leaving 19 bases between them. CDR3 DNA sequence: TGCGCCAGCAGCTTGGTGTCAGGTCCGGACCATGTCGGGGAGCTGTTTTTT. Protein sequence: CASSLVSGPDHVGELFF.

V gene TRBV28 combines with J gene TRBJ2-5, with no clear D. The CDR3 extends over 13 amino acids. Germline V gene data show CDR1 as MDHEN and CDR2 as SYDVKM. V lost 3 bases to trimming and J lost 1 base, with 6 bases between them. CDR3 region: CASSLLSQETQYF. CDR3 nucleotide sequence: TGTGCCAGCAGTTTGTTGTCCCAAGAGACCCAGTACTTC.

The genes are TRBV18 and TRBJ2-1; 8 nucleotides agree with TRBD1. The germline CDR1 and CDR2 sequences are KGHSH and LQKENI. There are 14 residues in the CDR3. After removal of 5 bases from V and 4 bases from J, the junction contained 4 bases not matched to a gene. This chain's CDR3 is CASSARTGYNEQFF. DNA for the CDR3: TGTGCCAGCTCAGCTCGGACAGGGTACAATGAGCAGTTCTTC.

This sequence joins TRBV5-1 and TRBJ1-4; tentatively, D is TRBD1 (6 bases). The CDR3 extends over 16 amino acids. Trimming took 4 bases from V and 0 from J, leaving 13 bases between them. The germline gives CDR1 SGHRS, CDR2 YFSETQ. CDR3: CASSVQTGATNEKLFF. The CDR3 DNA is TGCGCCAGCAGCGTCCAGACAGGTGCAACTAATGAAAAACTGTTTTTT. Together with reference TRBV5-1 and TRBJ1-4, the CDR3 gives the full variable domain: KAGVTQTPRYLIKTRGQQVTLSCSPISGHRSVSWYQQTPGQGLQFLFEYFSETQRNKGNFPGRFSGRQFSNSRSEMNVSTLELGDSALYLCASSVQTGATNEKLFFGSGTQLSVL.

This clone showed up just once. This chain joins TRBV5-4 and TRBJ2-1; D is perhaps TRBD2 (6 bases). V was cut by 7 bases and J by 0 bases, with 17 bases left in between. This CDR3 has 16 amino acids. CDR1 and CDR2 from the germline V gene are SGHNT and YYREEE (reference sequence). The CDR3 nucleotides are TGTGCCAGCCGCCCCGGGACTTCCCGCTCCTACAATGAGCAGTTCTTC. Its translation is CASRPGTSRSYNEQFF.

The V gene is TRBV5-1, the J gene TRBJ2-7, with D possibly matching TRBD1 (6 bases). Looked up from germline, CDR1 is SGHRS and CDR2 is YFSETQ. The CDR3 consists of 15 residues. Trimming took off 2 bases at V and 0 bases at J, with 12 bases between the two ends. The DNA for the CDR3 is TGCGCCAGCAGCTTACTCACAGGGAGCTCCTACGAGCAGTACTTC. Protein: CASSLLTGSSYEQYF.

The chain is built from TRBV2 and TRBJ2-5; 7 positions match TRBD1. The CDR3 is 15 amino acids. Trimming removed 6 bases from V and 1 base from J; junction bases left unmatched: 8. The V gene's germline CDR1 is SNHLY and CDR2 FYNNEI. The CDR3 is CASSLRGLGQETQYF. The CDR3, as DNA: TGTGCCAGCAGCTTGAGGGGGCTAGGCCAAGAGACCCAGTACTTC.

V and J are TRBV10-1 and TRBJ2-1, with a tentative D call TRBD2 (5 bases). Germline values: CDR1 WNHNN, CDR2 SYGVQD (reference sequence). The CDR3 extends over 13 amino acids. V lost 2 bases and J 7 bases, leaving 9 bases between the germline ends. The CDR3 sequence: CASSENVANEQFF. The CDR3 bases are TGCGCCAGCAGTGAGAATGTAGCGAATGAGCAGTTCTTC.

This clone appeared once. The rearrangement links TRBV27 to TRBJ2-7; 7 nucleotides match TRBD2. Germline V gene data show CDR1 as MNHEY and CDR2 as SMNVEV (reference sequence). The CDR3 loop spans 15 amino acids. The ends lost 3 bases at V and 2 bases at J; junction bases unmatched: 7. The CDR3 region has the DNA TGTGCCAGCAGTTTGATGGGGGGGAGGACCTACGAGCAGTACTTC. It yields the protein CASSLMGGRTYEQYF.

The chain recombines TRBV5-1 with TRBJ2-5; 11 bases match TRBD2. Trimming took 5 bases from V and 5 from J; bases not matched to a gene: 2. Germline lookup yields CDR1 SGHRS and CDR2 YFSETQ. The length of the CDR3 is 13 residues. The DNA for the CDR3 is TGCGCCAGCAGACTAGCGGGAGCGGAGACCCAGTACTTC. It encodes CASRLAGAETQYF.

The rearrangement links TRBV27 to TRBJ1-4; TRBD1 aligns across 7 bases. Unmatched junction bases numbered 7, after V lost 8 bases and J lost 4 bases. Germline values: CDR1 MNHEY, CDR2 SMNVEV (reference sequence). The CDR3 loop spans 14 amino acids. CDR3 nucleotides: TGTGCCAGCGCATACAGGGGATTTAATGAAAAACTGTTTTTT. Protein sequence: CASAYRGFNEKLFF.